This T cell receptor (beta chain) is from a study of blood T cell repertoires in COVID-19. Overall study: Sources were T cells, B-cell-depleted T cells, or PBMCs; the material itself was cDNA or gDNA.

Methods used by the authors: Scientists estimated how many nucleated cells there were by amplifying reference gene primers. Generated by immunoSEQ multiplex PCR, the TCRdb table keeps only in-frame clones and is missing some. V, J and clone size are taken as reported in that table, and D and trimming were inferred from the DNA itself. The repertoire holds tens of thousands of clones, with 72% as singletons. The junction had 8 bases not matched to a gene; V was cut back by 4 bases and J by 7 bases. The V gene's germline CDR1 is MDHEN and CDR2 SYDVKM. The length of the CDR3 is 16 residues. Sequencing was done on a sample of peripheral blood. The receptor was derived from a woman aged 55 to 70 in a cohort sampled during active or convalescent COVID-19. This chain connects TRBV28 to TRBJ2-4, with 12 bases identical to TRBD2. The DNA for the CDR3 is TGTGCCAGCAGTTCCCCCGGACTAGCGGGGAGGAACATTCAGTACTTC. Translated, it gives CASSSPGLAGRNIQYF.